This is a list of T cell receptor beta chains from one sample in a study of blood T cells in healthy people across ages. Via MiXCR, TCRdb re-called the 5' RACE reads, giving one row per CDR3 protein. This repertoire shows about 830,000 distinct CDR3 sequences, around 68% found once; its top ten account for 28%. The material sequenced was blood. These receptors originate from a man aged 25 to 45 in good health. The CDR3 runs from the conserved cysteine through the conserved F or W. A D gene is named only where the DNA matches it firmly. The size of a clone is reported for some rows only, either as once, few or many, or as a class for expanded clones.

clone size,J gene,D gene,V gene,CDR3 DNA,CDR3 protein
-,TRBJ2-1,TRBD2,TRBV6-5,TGTGCCAGCAGTTCCCTAGCGGGGGCTCACAATGAGCAGTTCTTC,CASSSLAGAHNEQFF
-,TRBJ2-5,-,TRBV6-1,TGTGCCAGCAGTGAACGGGGAGAGACCCAGTACTTC,CASSERGETQYF
-,TRBJ2-3,-,TRBV30,TGTGCCTGGAGTGTGTCAGGGGCGAGGGATACGCAGTATTTT,CAWSVSGARDTQYF
-,TRBJ2-1,TRBD2,TRBV7-6,TGTGCCAGCACCACAGCGGGGGGAGCCTACAATGAGCAGTTCTTC,CASTTAGGAYNEQFF
-,TRBJ2-7,-,TRBV27,TGTGCCAGCAGTTTATTCGGTGATTCGTACGAGCAGTACTTC,CASSLFGDSYEQYF
-,TRBJ1-1,-,TRBV20-1,TGCAGTGCTAGAAGGCGTAGAATGAACACTGAAGCTTTCTTT,CSARRRRMNTEAFF
-,TRBJ2-3,-,TRBV27,TGTGCCAGCAGTTTACTGGGGGCCCCAGATACGCAGTATTTT,CASSLLGAPDTQYF
few,TRBJ1-5,TRBD1,TRBV6-5,TGTGCCAGCAGAGACAGGGATAGGCAGCCCCAGCATTTT,CASRDRDRQPQHF
many,TRBJ2-1,-,TRBV25-1,TGTGCCAGCAGTGAACAATACAATGAGCAGTTCTTC,CASSEQYNEQFF
many,TRBJ2-5,TRBD2,TRBV4-3,TGCGCCAGCAGCCAAGCGGGGGGGCTAGAGACCCAGTACTTC,CASSQAGGLETQYF
few,TRBJ2-7,-,TRBV10-3,TGTGCCATCACCCACCCTAGGGGTGAGCAGTACTTC,CAITHPRGEQYF
-,TRBJ1-5,-,TRBV5-5,TGTGCCAGCAGCTTGCAGGGTTTTCAGCCCCAGCATTTT,CASSLQGFQPQHF
-,TRBJ2-1,-,TRBV6-5,TGTGCCAGCAGTCTTGGACGGGCAGGGCACAATGAGCAGTTCTTC,CASSLGRAGHNEQFF
-,TRBJ2-3,-,TRBV4-3,TGCGCCAGCAGCCAACGATACGGAAACACAGATACGCAGTATTTT,CASSQRYGNTDTQYF
-,TRBJ2-7,-,TRBV4-3,TGCGCCAGCAGCCAAAGGCAGGGCTTATCTGGGGCCAACGAGCAGTACTTC,CASSQRQGLSGANEQYF
-,TRBJ2-1,TRBD2,TRBV6-2/TRBV6-3,TGTGCCAGCAGTACCCGGACTAGCGGGGGTGTATACAATGAGCAGTTCTTC,CASSTRTSGGVYNEQFF
few,TRBJ2-4,-,TRBV5-1,TGCGCCAGCAGCTTGGAACGGGAGAGAGAGCAGTACTTC,CASSLEREREQYF
once,TRBJ1-2,-,TRBV9,TGTGCCAGCAGCCCCGAAGACATATTCTATGGCCACACCTTC,CASSPEDIFYGHTF
once,TRBJ2-1,-,TRBV12-3/TRBV12-4,TGTGCCAGCAGGTCGGGGCCGCGGGCTGAGCAGTTCTTC,CASRSGPRAEQFF
-,TRBJ2-7,-,TRBV7-2,TGTGCCAGCACCCCCAGGGGATATCGGGCCCAGTACTTC,CASTPRGYRAQYF
-,TRBJ1-5,-,TRBV4-3,TGCGCCAGCAGCCAAGATGTGGGGGGCGAATTGGGCAATCAGCCCCAGCATTTT,CASSQDVGGELGNQPQHF
-,TRBJ2-3,-,TRBV7-2,TGTGCCAGCAGACACTCTAGTGGGGAAATGTATACGCAGTATTTT,CASRHSSGEMYTQYF
few,TRBJ2-3,-,TRBV7-9,TGTGCCAGCACCTCGGGGACTCGTCGTTCAGATACGCAGTATTTT,CASTSGTRRSDTQYF
-,TRBJ1-2,-,TRBV7-2,TGTGCCAGCAGCCCAGGAAGAGGAGACAGCCCCTATGGCTACACCTTC,CASSPGRGDSPYGYTF
-,TRBJ2-3,TRBD1,TRBV28,TGTGCCAGCAGCGACCCTATGCTTAGGGGGCCACACACAGATACGCAGTATTTT,CASSDPMLRGPHTDTQYF
few,TRBJ2-7,TRBD1,TRBV7-2,TGTGCCAGCAGCTCGGCCGGGGCAAGGGGGCGCGAGCAGTACTTC,CASSSAGARGREQYF
-,TRBJ2-1,-,TRBV5-6,TGTGCCAGCAGCTGGCTCAATGAGCAGTTCTTC,CASSWLNEQFF
-,TRBJ2-1,TRBD2,TRBV7-9,TGTGCCAGCAGCTTAGCGGGGTCAGGGAGGGGATACAATGAGCAGTTCTTC,CASSLAGSGRGYNEQFF
-,TRBJ2-7,-,TRBV5-4,TGTGCCAGCAGCTCCCCGGGACACATCTCCTACGAGCAGTACTTC,CASSSPGHISYEQYF
-,TRBJ2-1,TRBD1,TRBV7-2,TGTGCCAGCAGCTTGGGTGGGACAGGGTTTTACAATGAGCAGTTCTTC,CASSLGGTGFYNEQFF
once,TRBJ2-3,TRBD2,TRBV6-5,TGTGCCAGCAGTTTAAACGGGAGGAGCACAGATACGCAGTATTTT,CASSLNGRSTDTQYF
-,TRBJ1-2,-,TRBV29-1,TGCAGCGTCCTTTCCGGGACCGGCGGGGCCGATCCGGGCTACACCTTC,CSVLSGTGGADPGYTF
few,TRBJ1-5,-,TRBV10-3,TGTGCCATCAGTGATGCGGGGAAGGGTCAGCCCCAGCATTTT,CAISDAGKGQPQHF
-,TRBJ2-4,-,TRBV20-1,TGCAGTGCTAGGGACGCCCAAACTGAAAACATTCAGTACTTC,CSARDAQTENIQYF
-,TRBJ2-4,-,TRBV20-1,TGCAGTGCCACAGACAGGCTAGCCAAAAACATTCAGTACTTC,CSATDRLAKNIQYF
-,TRBJ2-1,TRBD2,TRBV4-3,TGCGCCAGCAGCCAAGATCGCGGGGGGTTCCCCTACAATGAGCAGTTCTTC,CASSQDRGGFPYNEQFF
-,TRBJ2-5,-,TRBV6-6,TGTGCCAGCAGCCGACCAAGTGGGGAGCAGTACTTC,CASSRPSGEQYF
-,TRBJ2-5,-,TRBV7-9,TGTGCCAGCAGCTTATTCCAGGCGGCGGTCGGAGAGACCCAGTACTTC,CASSLFQAAVGETQYF
-,TRBJ2-3,-,TRBV6-1,TGTGCCAGCAGTGAAGCGGGGCGACGGCCGTATTTT,CASSEAGRRPYF
-,TRBJ2-7,-,TRBV7-9,TGTGCCAGCAGCTTAGGCAGTAACAACGAGCAGTACTTC,CASSLGSNNEQYF
-,TRBJ2-5,TRBD2,TRBV20-1,TGCAGTGCCAGGACTAGCGGGGGAGAGACCCAGTACTTC,CSARTSGGETQYF
-,TRBJ2-4,-,TRBV4-3,TGCGCCAGCAGCCCAAGGAGCCGGGGAACCTCCGGGGAAGAGCAGTACTTC,CASSPRSRGTSGEEQYF
-,TRBJ2-1,TRBD2,TRBV29-1,TGCAGCGTTGGTAGTCTCGGACTAGCGGGGGGGTACAATGAGCAGTTCTTC,CSVGSLGLAGGYNEQFF
-,TRBJ2-1,-,TRBV6-6,TGTGCCAGCAGTTACACCACCGACACCTCCAGGAATGAGCAGTTCTTC,CASSYTTDTSRNEQFF
-,TRBJ2-5,-,TRBV2,TGTGCCGCTCGGCAGACTCAAGAGACCCAGTACTTC,CAARQTQETQYF
-,TRBJ2-4,-,TRBV21-1,TGTGCCAGCAGGGCGTGGGGGATTCAGTACTTC,CASRAWGIQYF